What follows are 17 T cell receptor beta chains derived from one specimen sequenced in a study of cytomegalovirus exposure and HLA in healthy donors. The PCR ran on 60 Vbeta and 13 Jbeta primers. Some clones are missing from TCRdb's copy, which holds only in-frame ones; the method was immunoSEQ multiplex PCR. The data hold 150,000 to 200,000 clones, with 80% to 90% observed a single time. Material for sequencing was PBMCs. These receptors were obtained from a man aged 18 to 29 in good health and CMV-seropositive.

The genes are TRBV27 and TRBJ2-7, with a possible D match to TRBD2 (6 bases). This CDR3 region has 16 residues. Trimming removed 8 bases from V and 2 bases from J, with 22 bases in between. The germline gives CDR1 MNHEY, CDR2 SMNVEV (reference sequence). This CDR3 is CASRVSGAQIPYEQYF. CDR3 nucleotide sequence: TGTGCCAGCCGTGTTTCGGGAGCACAGATCCCCTACGAGCAGTACTTC.

The genes are TRBV5-4 and TRBJ2-5, with TRBD2 identical over 8 bases. Germline V gene lookup returns CDR1 SGHNT and CDR2 YYREEE (reference sequence). Losses at the gene ends were 4 bases for V and 2 bases for J; bases not matched to a gene: 7. CDR3 length: 15 amino acids. CDR3 sequence reads: CASSIEPSGQETQYF. Here the CDR3 DNA reads TGTGCCAGCAGCATCGAGCCTAGCGGGCAAGAGACCCAGTACTTC.

CDR3 sequence reads: CASSSWGQVETTGANVLTF. The CDR3 nucleotides are TGTGCCAGCAGCTCGTGGGGACAGGTTGAAACAACTGGGGCCAACGTCCTGACTTTC. The chain is built from TRBV11-2 and TRBJ2-6, with 8 bases matching TRBD1. The CDR3 runs 19 residues. With V trimmed by 4 bases and J by 2 bases, 13 bases remained unmatched. CDR1 and CDR2 from the germline V gene are SGHAT and FQNNGV.

The J gene is TRBJ2-3, the V gene TRBV9, with TRBD2 matching 9 bases. Germline V gene data show CDR1 as SGDLS and CDR2 as YYNGEE. Trimming removed 2 bases from V and 6 bases from J; junction bases left unmatched: 7. CDR3 length: 15 residues. DNA of the CDR3: TGTGCCAGCAGCGTCGCGGGGGGGCTTGGGGATACGCAGTATTTT. Translating gives CASSVAGGLGDTQYF.

The CDR3 protein is CSVSDRVPSNYGYTF. CDR3 nucleotides: TGCAGCGTCTCTGACAGGGTGCCATCTAACTATGGCTACACCTTC. The chain joins TRBV29-1 to TRBJ1-2, with 7 nucleotides matching TRBD1. V was clipped by 6 bases and J by 0 bases; unmatched bases: 10. Germline V gives CDR1 SQVTM, CDR2 ANQGSEA. The CDR3 runs to 15 residues.

The chain combines TRBV25-1 with TRBJ1-5, with TRBD1 as a possible D gene (6 bases). This CDR3 has 13 residues. Trimming took 7 bases from V and 7 from J, leaving 14 bases between them. In germline, CDR1 is MGHDK, CDR2 SYGVNS. CDR3 sequence reads: CASIGGGLQPQHF. CDR3 nucleotide sequence: TGTGCCAGCATAGGGGGGGGCTTACAGCCCCAGCATTTT.

The chain employs TRBV27 and TRBJ2-7; 9 bases are a match to TRBD2. The ends lost 6 bases at V and 3 bases at J; junction bases unmatched: 6. The CDR3 covers 14 residues. Germline V lookup: CDR1 MNHEY, CDR2 SMNVEV (reference sequence). As DNA, the CDR3 is TGTGCCAGCAGGACTAGCGGCAGTATCTACGAGCAGTACTTC. It is translated as CASRTSGSIYEQYF.

The genes are TRBV11-3 and TRBJ2-7; maybe TRBD1 (6 bases). The CDR3 loop spans 14 amino acids. V lost 2 bases, J lost 3 bases, and 11 bases lay in between. Germline CDR1 SGHNT, CDR2 YENEEA. The CDR3 spells CASSLSGQSYEQYF. The CDR3 nucleotides are TGTGCCAGCAGCTTATCCGGACAGAGCTACGAGCAGTACTTC.

There are a few counts of this clone. The chain combines TRBV9 with TRBJ1-4; D is uncertain. The CDR3 sequence is 13 residues long. Per germline, CDR1 SGDLS and CDR2 YYNGEE. Trimming took off 4 bases at V and 11 bases at J, with 15 bases between the two ends. CDR3: CASSTEAEGKLFF. Written as DNA, the CDR3 is TGTGCCAGCAGCACGGAGGCCGAAGGGAAACTGTTTTTT.

V gene TRBV7-9 combines with J gene TRBJ2-7, with 8 bases matching TRBD1. There are 14 residues in the CDR3. The junction had 8 bases not matched to a gene; V was cut back by 5 bases and J by 5 bases. The V gene's germline CDR1 is SEHNR and CDR2 FQNEAQ (reference sequence). The CDR3 DNA reads TGTGCCAGCAGCCCGCAGGGGGCGAACCACGAGCAGTACTTC. It is translated as CASSPQGANHEQYF. Variable domain in full (rest from reference TRBV7-9 and TRBJ2-7): DTGVSQNPRHKITKRGQNVTFRCDPISEHNRLYWYRQTLGQGPEFLTYFQNEAQLEKSRLLSDRFSAERPKGSFSTLEIQRTEQGDSAMYLCASSPQGANHEQYFGPGTRLTVT.

The CDR3: CASSISSLSGGYTF. The CDR3 region has the DNA TGTGCCAGTAGTATAAGTTCGCTATCGGGGGGCTACACCTTC. The chain combines TRBV19 with TRBJ1-2; D remains unclear. V was cut by 2 bases and J by 8 bases, with 15 bases left in between. CDR3 size: 14 residues. Germline V gene lookup returns CDR1 LNHDA and CDR2 SQIVND (reference sequence).

J is TRBJ2-7 and V is TRBV5-7, with 8 nucleotides matching TRBD2. TRBV5-7 is noted as an ORF with a role that remains uncertain. The CDR3 loop spans 13 amino acids. The trim removed 4 bases at V and 2 bases at J, leaving 2 bases unmatched. CDR3 bases: TGTGCCAGCAGCCCCGGGGGGGCCTACGAGCAGTACTTC. Its translation is CASSPGGAYEQYF.

The rearrangement joins TRBV6-4 to TRBJ2-1; the D is unclear. Trimming shortened V by 4 bases and J by 4 bases, and 14 bases separated the two germline ends. The germline CDR1 and CDR2 sequences are MRHNA and SNTAGT. This CDR3 is 15 amino acids long. CDR3 sequence: CASSVELASYNEQFF. The CDR3 nucleotides are TGTGCCAGCAGTGTTGAGTTAGCAAGTTACAATGAGCAGTTCTTC.

The V gene is TRBV7-6, the J gene TRBJ1-2; 7 positions match TRBD1. The CDR3 length is 13 residues. After removal of 3 bases from V and 6 bases from J, the junction contained 4 bases not matched to a gene. Germline V gene data show CDR1 as SGHVS and CDR2 as FNYEAQ. CDR3 in DNA: TGTGCCAGCAGCTTGGGACAGACGAATGGCTACACCTTC. Protein sequence: CASSLGQTNGYTF.

This clone was picked up a small number of times. The gene calls are TRBV2 and TRBJ1-4; 7 bases agree with TRBD1. This CDR3 has 15 amino acids. Germline V lookup: CDR1 SNHLY, CDR2 FYNNEI. V was clipped by 6 bases and J by 5 bases; unmatched bases: 9. The CDR3 DNA reads TGTGCCAGCAGACCCTCGGGACAGCGGAATGAAAAACTGTTTTTT. It specifies CASRPSGQRNEKLFF.

V and J are TRBV6-5 and TRBJ2-7, with a weak D call TRBD1 (7 bases). Germline assignment: CDR1 MNHEY and CDR2 SVGAGI. The CDR3 runs to 16 residues. Trimming stripped 2 bases from V and 2 bases from J, with 16 bases between. CDR3 residues: CASSYAAGQLTYEQYF. The CDR3 DNA follows: TGTGCCAGCAGTTACGCCGCGGGACAGCTGACCTACGAGCAGTACTTC.

This chain joins TRBV4-1 and TRBJ2-1, with D hard to call. From germline, CDR1 is MGHRA and CDR2 YSYEKL. The CDR3 runs to 14 residues. The ends were cut back, 0 bases at V and 4 bases at J, with 7 bases in the middle. The CDR3 DNA reads TGCGCCAGCAGCCAAGATGAGGATTACAATGAGCAGTTCTTC. It encodes CASSQDEDYNEQFF.